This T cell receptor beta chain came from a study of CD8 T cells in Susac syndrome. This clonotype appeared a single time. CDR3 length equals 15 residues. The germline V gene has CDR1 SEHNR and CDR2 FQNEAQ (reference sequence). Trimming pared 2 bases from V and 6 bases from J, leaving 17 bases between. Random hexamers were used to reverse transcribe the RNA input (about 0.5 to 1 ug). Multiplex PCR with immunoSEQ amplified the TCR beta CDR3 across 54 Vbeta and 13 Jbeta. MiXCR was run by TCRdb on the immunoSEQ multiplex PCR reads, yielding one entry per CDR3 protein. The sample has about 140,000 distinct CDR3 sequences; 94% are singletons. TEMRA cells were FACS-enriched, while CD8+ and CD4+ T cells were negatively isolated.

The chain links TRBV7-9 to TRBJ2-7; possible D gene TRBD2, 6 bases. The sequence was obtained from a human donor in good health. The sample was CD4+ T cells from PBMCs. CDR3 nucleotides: TGTGCCAGCAGCTTATGGCGGGACCCCGAGACCGAGCAGTACTTC. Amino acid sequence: CASSLWRDPETEQYF.